The present entry profiles one T cell receptor (beta chain) with its context. The entry originates in a study of shared clonotypes between healthy human individuals. The table came from immunoSEQ multiplex PCR; TCRdb's copy has only in-frame clones and leaves some out. The table lists some 2,400,000 clones, about 94% of them singletons. Specimen: naive CD4+ T cells sorted from blood. Indicated subset: CD45RA+ positively selected. This TCR came from a man younger than 35 in good health.

The CDR3 loop reads CASSLGQGLHEQYF. DNA of the CDR3: TGCGCCAGCAGCTTGGGTCAGGGTCTCCACGAGCAGTACTTC. The chain joins TRBV5-1 to TRBJ2-7; tentative D call: TRBD1 (5 bases). The germline CDR1 and CDR2 sequences are SGHRS and YFSETQ. This CDR3 region has 14 residues. V lost 0 bases to trimming and J lost 5 bases, with 12 bases between them.